This note documents a single T cell receptor (beta chain) sequence. Its antigen is unidentified. Time point here: newly diagnosed GD, antithyroid drugs for less than 3 months. The TCR library was made from RNA extracted from PBMCs. These data are taken from a study of regulatory T cells in long-lasting Graves disease. Study-wide context: Those Graves' patients who were newly diagnosed had been on antithyroid drugs under 3 months. Study-wide results and caveats: Persistent Graves' patients showed reduced TCR diversity versus newly diagnosed patients.

From germline, CDR1 is SGHNT and CDR2 YYREEE (reference sequence). This CDR3 is 14 amino acids long. V was shortened by 1 base and J by 4 bases, with 11 bases between the two germline ends. Through Arm-PCR of CDR3 regions and iRepertoire HTBI primers, TCR beta libraries were built. TCRdb re-analysed the multiplex PCR reads in MiXCR, keeping a single row per CDR3 protein. The sample includes 250,000 or so distinct CDR3 sequences, just over 20% of them seen just once. The sequencing here drew on peripheral blood mononuclear cells (PBMCs), taken at new diagnosis, from a patient treated with antithyroid drugs. The V call is TRBV5-4, the J call TRBJ1-2; perhaps TRBD1 as D (6 bases). This receptor was obtained from a female donor with Graves disease. In nucleotides, the CDR3 is TGTGCCAGCAGCTTGCAGGGGATGGGCTATGGCTACACCTTC. This encodes CASSLQGMGYGYTF.